The clone carrying this T cell receptor beta chain was counted at least ten times. The data are from a study of T cell repertoires in cytomegalovirus infection. Across the whole study: Based on public TCR beta signatures, there were indications of CMV infection and of a matching HLA type.

TCRdb used MiXCR to reprocess the reads, holding one entry per CDR3 protein. Of over 200,000 distinct CDR3 sequences in the sample, around 13% are singletons; the top ten hold 8.8%. After removal of 2 bases from V and 7 bases from J, the junction contained 10 bases not matched to a gene. The CDR3 is made up of 16 amino acids. Germline V gene lookup returns CDR1 SGHTA and CDR2 FQGNSA. This chain uses TRBV7-2 with TRBJ2-1; 8 bases line up with TRBD2. The sequenced sample consisted of PBMCs. This clonotype originated in a human donor in good health (CMV status not recorded). Some clones in this sample may be carry-over from other donors' samples. CDR3 nucleotides: TGTGCCAGCAGCTTACTCCCCAGCGGGAGCGGGAATGAGCAGTTCTTC. Its protein product is CASSLLPSGSGNEQFF. The variable domain in full, completed from reference TRBV7-2 and TRBJ2-1, reads GAGVSQSPSNKVTEKGKDVELRCDPISGHTALYWYRQSLGQGLEFLIYFQGNSAPDKSGLPSDRFSAERTGGSVSTLTIQRTQQEDSAVYLCASSLLPSGSGNEQFFGPGTRLTVL.